These T cell receptor beta chains were read from a single sample in a study of OX40 agonist ivuxolimab in advanced cancers. Data came from immunoSEQ multiplex PCR; TCRdb stores just in-frame clones and leaves some out. The sample lists 40,000 to 50,000 clones; 82% were seen once. Sequences were derived from CD4+ or CD8+ T cells sorted from blood, sampled in a trial of the OX40 agonist ivuxolimab. These receptors all stem from an adult with an advanced solid tumor such as melanoma, head and neck, liver or kidney cancer. The CDR3 runs from the conserved cysteine through the conserved F or W. D genes are given only for firm matches. Clone size is stated in some rows and not others, as once, few, many or a class when expanded.

size: few; V: TRBV9; J: TRBJ1-1; D: .; length: 15; CDR3: CASSPTGRVNTEAFF; DNA: TGTGCCAGCAGCCCCACTGGTAGGGTGAACACTGAAGCTTTCTTT
size: .; V: TRBV5-4; J: TRBJ1-2; D: .; length: 15; CDR3: CASSLNPQGTYGYTF; DNA: TGTGCCAGCAGCTTGAATCCCCAGGGAACGTATGGCTACACCTTC
size: .; V: TRBV7-3; J: TRBJ1-2; D: TRBD1; length: 13; CDR3: CASSGTGGAGYTF; DNA: TGTGCCAGCAGCGGGACAGGGGGCGCAGGCTACACCTTC
size: .; V: TRBV30; J: TRBJ2-7; D: TRBD1; length: 13; CDR3: CAWSSGQVLEQYF; DNA: TGTGCCTGGAGTTCGGGACAGGTTTTAGAGCAGTACTTC
size: .; V: TRBV4-3; J: TRBJ1-4; D: TRBD1; length: 17; CDR3: CASSQEMRGQGGEKLFF; DNA: TGCGCCAGCAGCCAAGAGATGCGAGGACAGGGAGGCGAAAAACTGTTTTTT
size: .; V: TRBV11-2; J: TRBJ1-2; D: TRBD1; length: 15; CDR3: CASSPGRQGFYGYTF; DNA: TGTGCCAGCAGCCCCGGTCGACAGGGTTTTTATGGCTACACCTTC
size: .; V: TRBV6-1; J: TRBJ1-4; D: TRBD1; length: 17; CDR3: CASSELRRGGRREKLFF; DNA: TGTGCCAGCAGTGAACTTCGCCGAGGGGGCCGGAGAGAAAAACTGTTTTTT
size: once; V: TRBV27; J: TRBJ1-6; D: .; length: 16; CDR3: CASSLSTGLYNSPLHF; DNA: TGTGCCAGCAGTTTATCTACAGGGCTCTATAATTCACCCCTCCACTTT
size: .; V: TRBV9; J: TRBJ1-5; D: .; length: 15; CDR3: CASSVGRHRNQPQHF; DNA: TGTGCCAGCAGCGTAGGTCGGCATCGCAATCAGCCCCAGCATTTT
size: .; V: TRBV5-6; J: TRBJ2-3; D: TRBD2; length: 18; CDR3: CASSSLGGGGPSTDTQYF; DNA: TGTGCCAGCAGCTCCCTGGGGGGCGGGGGGCCAAGCACAGATACGCAGTATTTT
size: .; V: TRBV2; J: TRBJ2-1; D: .; length: 15; CDR3: CASSESPVSGNEQFF; DNA: TGTGCCAGCAGTGAATCTCCCGTTTCCGGGAATGAGCAGTTCTTC
size: .; V: TRBV2; J: TRBJ1-1; D: .; length: 15; CDR3: CASSEPRDSVSEAFF; DNA: TGTGCCAGCAGTGAGCCCCGGGACTCGGTCTCTGAAGCTTTCTTT
size: .; V: TRBV7-6; J: TRBJ1-2; D: TRBD1; length: 15; CDR3: CASSPRQGNSAGYTF; DNA: TGTGCCAGCAGCCCCCGACAGGGGAATTCGGCTGGCTACACCTTC
size: .; V: TRBV6-6; J: TRBJ1-5; D: .; length: 14; CDR3: CASSYVVGNQPQHF; DNA: TGTGCCAGCAGTTACGTAGTTGGCAATCAGCCCCAGCATTTT
size: .; V: TRBV18; J: TRBJ2-5; D: .; length: 13; CDR3: CASSPPTRGTQYF; DNA: TGTGCCAGCTCACCACCCACGCGGGGAACCCAGTACTTC
size: .; V: TRBV7-2; J: TRBJ2-1; D: .; length: 13; CDR3: CASSLVRDNEQFF; DNA: TGTGCCAGCAGCTTAGTCAGGGACAATGAGCAGTTCTTC
size: .; V: TRBV6-1; J: TRBJ2-1; D: TRBD1; length: 14; CDR3: CASTGTGGRNEQFF; DNA: TGTGCCAGCACCGGGACAGGGGGTAGAAATGAGCAGTTCTTC
size: .; V: TRBV6-4; J: TRBJ2-7; D: .; length: 14; CDR3: CASPPGRGTYEQYF; DNA: TGTGCCAGCCCCCCCGGGCGGGGTACCTACGAGCAGTACTTC
size: .; V: TRBV4-1; J: TRBJ2-5; D: .; length: 16; CDR3: CASSQQASGRQETQYF; DNA: TGCGCCAGCAGCCAACAGGCCAGCGGCAGACAAGAGACCCAGTACTTC
size: .; V: TRBV19; J: TRBJ2-3; D: .; length: 14; CDR3: CASSVGHGSDTQYF; DNA: TGTGCCAGTAGTGTCGGACACGGATCGGATACGCAGTATTTT
size: .; V: TRBV6-1; J: TRBJ2-2; D: .; length: 15; CDR3: CASAKGWTNTGELFF; DNA: TGTGCCAGCGCTAAAGGGTGGACAAACACCGGGGAGCTGTTTTTT
size: .; V: TRBV5-1; J: TRBJ1-2; D: TRBD1; length: 15; CDR3: CASSLGGQGNYGYTF; DNA: TGCGCCAGCAGCCTGGGAGGACAGGGGAACTATGGCTACACCTTC
size: .; V: TRBV10-3; J: TRBJ2-7; D: .; length: 14; CDR3: CAIALTELGHEQYF; DNA: TGTGCCATTGCTTTAACGGAGTTGGGACACGAGCAGTACTTC
size: .; V: TRBV5-4; J: TRBJ2-5; D: .; length: 14; CDR3: CASSQGTSQETQYF; DNA: TGTGCCAGCAGTCAAGGGACATCCCAAGAGACCCAGTACTTC
size: .; V: TRBV29-1; J: TRBJ2-1; D: TRBD1; length: 13; CDR3: CSDRTGGGSEQFF; DNA: TGCAGCGACAGGACAGGGGGGGGAAGTGAGCAGTTCTTC
size: .; V: TRBV5-4; J: TRBJ1-2; D: TRBD1; length: 13; CDR3: CAYRDRTNYGYTF; DNA: TGTGCCTACCGGGACAGGACCAACTATGGCTACACCTTC
size: .; V: TRBV10-3; J: TRBJ1-3; D: .; length: 15; CDR3: CAISPGPFSGNTIYF; DNA: TGTGCCATCAGTCCGGGCCCTTTCTCTGGAAACACCATATATTTT
size: .; V: TRBV30; J: TRBJ2-7; D: .; length: 14; CDR3: CAWSVSGLLREQYF; DNA: TGTGCCTGGAGTGTATCGGGGTTACTACGGGAGCAGTACTTC
size: .; V: TRBV7-6; J: TRBJ2-5; D: TRBD2; length: 21; CDR3: CASSLGGRGERGTSGQETQYF; DNA: TGTGCCAGCAGCTTAGGAGGCCGCGGGGAAAGAGGGACTAGCGGGCAAGAGACCCAGTACTTC
size: .; V: TRBV2; J: TRBJ1-1; D: .; length: 15; CDR3: CASSNPWGPDTEAFF; DNA: TGTGCCAGCAGCAACCCTTGGGGGCCTGACACTGAAGCTTTCTTT
size: medium-sized; V: TRBV27; J: TRBJ1-1; D: .; length: 13; CDR3: CASSEWGDIEAFF; DNA: TGTGCCAGCAGTGAATGGGGGGACATAGAAGCTTTCTTT
size: .; V: TRBV2; J: TRBJ2-1; D: .; length: 12; CDR3: CASTREEGEQFF; DNA: TGTGCCAGCACCAGGGAGGAGGGTGAGCAGTTCTTC
size: .; V: TRBV11-2; J: TRBJ1-1; D: .; length: 15; CDR3: CASSLDPAGNTEAFF; DNA: TGTGCCAGCAGCTTAGATCCGGCAGGGAACACTGAAGCTTTCTTT
size: .; V: TRBV6-1; J: TRBJ1-1; D: TRBD1; length: 15; CDR3: CASRAGTGGETEAFF; DNA: TGTGCCAGCAGAGCCGGGACAGGGGGCGAGACTGAAGCTTTCTTT
size: .; V: TRBV29-1; J: TRBJ2-5; D: .; length: 12; CDR3: CSVGKSQETQYF; DNA: TGCAGCGTTGGGAAGAGCCAAGAGACCCAGTACTTC
size: .; V: TRBV29-1; J: TRBJ1-2; D: TRBD1; length: 15; CDR3: CSVRAGTGYNHGYTF; DNA: TGCAGCGTTCGAGCCGGGACAGGGTATAACCATGGCTACACCTTC
size: .; V: TRBV29-1; J: TRBJ1-1; D: TRBD1; length: 13; CDR3: CRENKDRDTEAFF; DNA: TGCAGGGAGAATAAGGACAGGGACACTGAAGCTTTCTTT
size: .; V: TRBV19; J: TRBJ1-1; D: .; length: 16; CDR3: CASSIDLLVGLSEAFF; DNA: TGTGCCAGTAGTATAGATCTCCTGGTGGGGCTCTCTGAAGCTTTCTTT
size: .; V: TRBV7-8; J: TRBJ1-4; D: TRBD1; length: 15; CDR3: CASSFWGQGDEKLFF; DNA: TGTGCCAGCAGCTTTTGGGGACAGGGGGATGAAAAACTGTTTTTT
size: .; V: TRBV7-2; J: TRBJ1-3; D: .; length: 15; CDR3: CASSLAGSSGNTIYF; DNA: TGTGCCAGCAGCTTAGCCGGGAGCTCTGGAAACACCATATATTTT
size: few; V: TRBV7-2; J: TRBJ2-1; D: TRBD2; length: 16; CDR3: CASSLELAGGRNEQFF; DNA: TGTGCCAGCAGCTTAGAGCTAGCGGGGGGGCGCAATGAGCAGTTCTTC
size: .; V: TRBV5-1; J: TRBJ2-5; D: .; length: 13; CDR3: CASSLWEGETQYF; DNA: TGCGCCAGCAGCTTGTGGGAAGGTGAGACCCAGTACTTC
size: .; V: TRBV10-3; J: TRBJ1-1; D: TRBD1; length: 13; CDR3: CAISYTGGTEAFF; DNA: TGTGCCATCAGTTATACAGGGGGCACTGAAGCTTTCTTT
size: .; V: TRBV9; J: TRBJ2-5; D: .; length: 14; CDR3: CASSSTLRGETQYF; DNA: TGTGCCAGCAGCTCAACCCTCCGGGGCGAGACCCAGTACTTC
size: once; V: TRBV11-3; J: TRBJ2-3; D: .; length: 15; CDR3: CASTPRRFVQDTQYF; DNA: TGTGCCAGCACCCCACGTCGGTTCGTGCAAGATACGCAGTATTTT
size: few; V: TRBV9; J: TRBJ2-3; D: TRBD1; length: 15; CDR3: CASSVQGQGADTQYF; DNA: TGTGCCAGCAGCGTACAGGGACAGGGGGCAGATACGCAGTATTTT
size: .; V: TRBV4-1; J: TRBJ2-3; D: .; length: 13; CDR3: CASSQDGTDTQYF; DNA: TGCGCCAGCAGCCAGGACGGAACAGATACGCAGTATTTT
size: .; V: TRBV7-8; J: TRBJ1-3; D: TRBD1; length: 16; CDR3: CASSLMRTGTGNTIYF; DNA: TGTGCCAGCAGCTTAATGAGGACAGGGACTGGAAACACCATATATTTT
size: .; V: TRBV7-2; J: TRBJ2-5; D: TRBD1; length: 15; CDR3: CASSQVTGGGETQYF; DNA: TGTGCCAGCAGCCAAGTCACAGGGGGCGGGGAGACCCAGTACTTC
size: .; V: TRBV16; J: TRBJ2-1; D: TRBD2; length: 16; CDR3: CASSQRLAGGRNEQFF; DNA: TGTGCCAGCAGCCAACGACTAGCGGGGGGAAGGAATGAGCAGTTCTTC
size: .; V: TRBV19; J: TRBJ1-2; D: TRBD1; length: 15; CDR3: CASSTTGEALYGYTF; DNA: TGTGCCAGTAGTACCACAGGGGAGGCCCTCTATGGCTACACCTTC
size: .; V: TRBV6-5; J: TRBJ2-2; D: .; length: 13; CDR3: CASRLRVTGELFF; DNA: TGTGCCAGCAGACTAAGGGTAACCGGGGAGCTGTTTTTT
size: .; V: TRBV30; J: TRBJ2-7; D: TRBD2; length: 16; CDR3: CAWKIAGAPPSYEQYF; DNA: TGTGCCTGGAAAATAGCGGGGGCCCCGCCATCCTACGAGCAGTACTTC
size: .; V: TRBV6-4; J: TRBJ2-2; D: TRBD2; length: 16; CDR3: CASRRLAAGNTGELFF; DNA: TGTGCCAGCAGAAGACTAGCGGCGGGGAACACCGGGGAGCTGTTTTTT